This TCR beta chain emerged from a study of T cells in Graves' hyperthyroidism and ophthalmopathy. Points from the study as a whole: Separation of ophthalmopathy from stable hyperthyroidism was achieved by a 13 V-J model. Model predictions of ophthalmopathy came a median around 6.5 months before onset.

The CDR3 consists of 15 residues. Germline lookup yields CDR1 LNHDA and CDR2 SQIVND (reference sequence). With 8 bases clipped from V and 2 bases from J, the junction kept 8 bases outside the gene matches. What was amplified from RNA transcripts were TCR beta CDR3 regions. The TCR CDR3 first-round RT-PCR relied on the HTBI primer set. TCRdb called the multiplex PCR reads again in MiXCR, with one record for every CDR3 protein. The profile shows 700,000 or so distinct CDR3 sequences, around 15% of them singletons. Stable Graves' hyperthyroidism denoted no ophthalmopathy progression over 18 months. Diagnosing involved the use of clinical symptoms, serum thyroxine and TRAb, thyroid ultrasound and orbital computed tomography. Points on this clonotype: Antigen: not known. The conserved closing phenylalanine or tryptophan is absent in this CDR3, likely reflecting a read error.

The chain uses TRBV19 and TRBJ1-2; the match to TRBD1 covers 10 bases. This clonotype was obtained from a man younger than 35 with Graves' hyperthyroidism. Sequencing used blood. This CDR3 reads CASRTGTGDNYGYTI. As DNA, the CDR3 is TGTGCCAGTCGAACGGGGACAGGGGACAACTATGGCTACACCATC.